This entry concerns a single T cell receptor (beta chain). The sample contains more than one DNA sequence encoding this CDR3. This entry is derived from a study of blood T cell repertoires in COVID-19. Study overall: Some COVID-19 samples were acute and others convalescent; all came from the United States, Italy and Spain.

Germline assignment: CDR1 SNHLY and CDR2 FYNNEI. After removal of 4 bases from V and 3 bases from J, the junction contained 0 bases not matched to a gene. The CDR3 extends over 15 amino acids. The table came from immunoSEQ multiplex PCR; TCRdb's copy has only in-frame clones and leaves some out. Among some 120,000 clones, almost 70% were seen once, and the ten largest hold 2.2%. Material for sequencing was peripheral blood. This receptor was obtained from a woman aged 70-85 years with acute or convalescent COVID-19. The gene calls are TRBV2 and TRBJ2-1; 13 bases fit TRBD2. The CDR3 DNA is TGTGCCAGCAGTGGGACTAGCGGGGGCTACAATGAGCAGTTCTTC. Its protein product is CASSGTSGGYNEQFF.